Below, 11 T cell receptor beta chains from the same sample are listed, as sequenced in a study of CD8+ T cells in alopecia areata. Sequencing relied on a cDNA template that was reverse transcribed from extracted RNA. TCRdb's table, derived via immunoSEQ multiplex PCR, lists solely in-frame clones and lacks some. Here the sample spans 110,000 or so clones, around 54% being singletons. Treatment described: oral pan-JAK inhibitor, 5-10 mg twice daily. Sample: CD4+ T cells sorted from blood, taken at week 24, from a patient treated with tofacitinib. The receptors come from a human donor with alopecia areata.

The sample holds a few counts of this clone. The rearrangement links TRBV29-1 to TRBJ2-6, with D perhaps TRBD1 (6 bases). The CDR3 sequence is 13 residues long. Germline-derived CDR1 and CDR2 are SQVTM and ANQGSEA. Written as DNA, the CDR3 is TGCAGTTGTACAGGGACTGGGGCCAACGTCCTGACTTTC. This gives the protein CSCTGTGANVLTF.

The chain employs TRBV2 and TRBJ1-2, with D hard to call. The germline V and J ends were trimmed by 4 bases and 7 bases, with 13 bases remaining between them. CDR1 and CDR2 from the germline V gene are SNHLY and FYNNEI. The CDR3 consists of 13 residues. CDR3 DNA sequence: TGTGCCAGCAGTGCCACGGCCTCTGGTGGCTACACCTTC. It codes for CASSATASGGYTF.

This clone turned up a few times. The V call is TRBV28, the J call TRBJ2-5; no firm D call. Trimming removed 5 bases at V and 5 bases at J, with 9 bases between. The CDR3 is made up of 12 amino acids. Germline CDR1 MDHEN, CDR2 SYDVKM. The CDR3 reads CASSADGETQYF. In nucleotides, the CDR3 is TGTGCCAGCAGTGCTGATGGGGAGACCCAGTACTTC. The full variable domain, rest sourced from reference TRBV28 and TRBJ2-5, is DVKVTQSSRYLVKRTGEKVFLECVQDMDHENMFWYRQDPGLGLRLIYFSYDVKMKEKGDIPEGYSVSREKKERFSLILESASTNQTSMYLCASSADGETQYFGPGTRLLVL.

The chain couples TRBV29-1 to TRBJ2-7; D may be TRBD2 (7 bases). Germline CDR1 reads SQVTM; CDR2 reads ANQGSEA. Trimming removed 5 bases at V and 3 bases at J, with 14 bases between. The CDR3 totals 13 residues. CDR3 DNA sequence: TGCAGCGTTCAAAGGGGGGGTGGCTACGAGCAGTACTTC. Protein: CSVQRGGGYEQYF.

This clone came up a few times. The chain employs TRBV10-3 and TRBJ2-1; 12 nucleotides line up with TRBD1. Germline values: CDR1 ENHRY, CDR2 SYGVKD. CDR3 length: 16 amino acids. V dropped 5 bases and J dropped 8; count of bases not matched to a gene: 10. CDR3 residues: CAISPPLGQGADEQFF. In nucleotides, the CDR3 is TGTGCCATCAGTCCCCCCTTGGGACAGGGGGCCGATGAGCAGTTCTTC.

This clone was observed a handful of times. The chain recombines TRBV5-1 with TRBJ2-3; the match to TRBD2 covers 11 bases. Per the germline V gene, CDR1 is SGHRS and CDR2 is YFSETQ. This CDR3 contains 16 residues. With V trimmed by 4 bases and J by 4 bases, 8 bases remained unmatched. The CDR3 nucleotides read TGCGCCAGCAGCGGAACTAGCGGGGGCGTTCCAGATACGCAGTATTTT. Translated: CASSGTSGGVPDTQYF.

The chain is built from TRBV7-2 and TRBJ2-7; 8 bases are shared with TRBD2. V was clipped by 5 bases and J by 5 bases; unmatched bases: 14. CDR1 SGHTA and CDR2 FQGNSA come from the germline V gene. The CDR3 length is 16 residues. The CDR3 region has the DNA TGTGCCAGCAGCCCACCGACTAGCGTGGGAGGGGACGAGCAGTACTTC. This gives the protein CASSPPTSVGGDEQYF.

V gene TRBV11-2 combines with J gene TRBJ2-7, with 13 bases identical to TRBD2. Per the germline V gene, CDR1 is SGHAT and CDR2 is FQNNGV. There are 16 residues in the CDR3. V shed 6 bases and J 2 bases; nucleotides not matched to a gene: 7. CDR3 bases: TGTGCCAGCAGGCTCGGGGGGACTAGCGGGACCTACGAGCAGTACTTC. It is translated as CASRLGGTSGTYEQYF.

CDR3 sequence (DNA): TGTGCCAGCAGCTTACAGGGTATCTCTGAAGCTTTCTTT. Its protein is CASSLQGISEAFF. This sequence joins TRBV7-9 and TRBJ1-1, with a possible D match to TRBD1 (5 bases). The V gene's germline CDR1 is SEHNR and CDR2 FQNEAQ (reference sequence). This CDR3 is 13 amino acids long. The V end lost 2 bases, the J end lost 6 bases, and 10 bases lay between the germline ends.

CDR3 DNA sequence: TGTGCCAGCAGCTTAGGCGGGGGCGCCGTGGACGAGCAGTACTTC. Translated, it gives CASSLGGGAVDEQYF. The gene calls are TRBV13 and TRBJ2-7, with D perhaps TRBD1 or TRBD2 (6 bases each). The CDR3 totals 15 residues. The germline gives CDR1 PRHDT, CDR2 FYEKMQ (reference sequence). V shed 0 bases and J shed 5 bases, with 14 bases lying between them.

The V and J genes are TRBV30 and TRBJ1-1; D remains ambiguous. Germline CDR1 is GTSNPN and CDR2 is SVGIG (reference sequence). V was shortened by 0 bases and J by 11 bases, with 10 bases between the two germline ends. CDR3 length equals 11 residues. The CDR3 loop reads CAWSVALTAFF. CDR3 nucleotides: TGTGCCTGGAGTGTAGCCCTAACCGCTTTCTTT. Full variable domain (outside the CDR3, taken from reference TRBV30 and TRBJ1-1): SQTIHQWPATLVQPVGSPLSLECTVEGTSNPNLYWYRQAAGRGLQLLFYSVGIGQISSEVPQNLSASRPQDRQFILSSKKLLLSDSGFYLCAWSVALTAFFGQGTRLTVV.